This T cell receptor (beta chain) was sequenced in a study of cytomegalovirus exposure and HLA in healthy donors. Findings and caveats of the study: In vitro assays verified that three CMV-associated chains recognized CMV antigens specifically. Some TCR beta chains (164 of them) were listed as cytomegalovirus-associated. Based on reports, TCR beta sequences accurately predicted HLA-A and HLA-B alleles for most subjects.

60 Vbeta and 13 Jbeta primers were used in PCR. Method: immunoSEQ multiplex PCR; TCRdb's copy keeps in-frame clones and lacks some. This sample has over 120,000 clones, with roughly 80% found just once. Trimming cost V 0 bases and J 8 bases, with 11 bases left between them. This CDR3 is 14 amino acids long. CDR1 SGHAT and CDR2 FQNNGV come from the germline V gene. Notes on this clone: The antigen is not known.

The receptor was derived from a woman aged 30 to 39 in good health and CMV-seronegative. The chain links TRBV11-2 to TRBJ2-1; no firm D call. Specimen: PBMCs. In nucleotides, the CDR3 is TGTGCCAGCAGCTTAGATCTGGCTTCCGATGAGCAGTTCTTC. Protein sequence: CASSLDLASDEQFF.